The T cell receptor beta chain described here comes from a study of T-cell reconstitution after alpha-beta-depleted transplantation in children (dated by TCRdb to 2016 to 2018). Some background on the complete study: T-cell immune reconstitution after TCRalphabeta/CD19-depleted allogeneic hematopoietic cell transplantation in children was quantitatively tracked in the study by means of TCR repertoire profiling.

The library was made by PCR. Sequencing was carried out with an Illumina HiSeq 2500. Molecular barcoding was employed in the preparation of TCR libraries, with unique molecular identifiers being used to normalize TCRbeta repertoire quantification. In-frame beta chains were kept once TCRdb had trimmed the public reads at Q25 with fastp and called clones with MiXCR. Entries that share a CDR3 protein sequence are merged under the most common genes and DNA. The sample table contains under 450,000 distinct CDR3 sequences; only one count was recorded for approximately 12% of them. The ten largest make up over 3.5% of the sample. Reading from cysteine to phenylalanine, the CDR3 counts 15 amino acids. Only the CDR3 portion is preserved as DNA: 45 bases, with reading frame beginning at the first base. Trimming removed 6 bases from V and 1 base from J, leaving 15 bases between the germline ends. In the germline V gene, CDR1 corresponds to MDHEN and CDR2 to SYDVKM.

This clonotype was detected a few times. Its antigen is unknown. No base quality values were provided; no much bigger clone lies one nucleotide off. This chain joins TRBV28 to TRBJ1-1, and the D gene may be TRBD1, 6 bases matching. This TCR was sampled from a human donor who donated a stem cell graft to a child with Fanconi anemia. Sequencing used PBMCs, obtained from the stem cell graft. The nucleotides are TGTGCCAGCAGCTCCATACAGGGTTGGAACACTGAAGCTTTCTTT. This gives the protein CASSSIQGWNTEAFF.